This T cell receptor beta chain was sequenced during a study of blood T cell repertoires in COVID-19 (dated by TCRdb to 2018 to 2021). A note on the overall study: The collaborator samples originated in the United States, Italy and Spain and spanned the acute and convalescent phases of COVID-19. The prospective study material was composed of cDNA or gDNA derived from T cells, B-cell-depleted T cells, or PBMCs. Where HLA class I and class II types were available, the types were taken from metadata supplied by the sample provider, not from assay-based typing. The repertoires were released in a freely available public database meant as a resource for research on the immune response to SARS-CoV-2. Deeply sampled blood TCRbeta repertoires from subjects exposed to, actively infected with, or recovered from COVID-19 were included in the dataset. The samples were drawn from two sources: the first 160 participants of the ongoing ImmuneRACE study, and 1,000 to 1,500 subjects contributed by 6 global collaborators. A de-identified subject ID, COVID-19 status, age in years and sex were almost always included in the sample metadata. Results and caveats for the whole study, not just this receptor: How much clinical and demographic metadata was included differed by source and by participant, and the metadata was provided uncurated.

According to the germline V gene, CDR1 reads SGHVS and CDR2 reads FNYEAQ. Measured from the cysteine to the phenylalanine, the CDR3 is 12 residues long. Only the CDR3 portion is preserved as DNA: 36 bases, with reading frame beginning at the first base. A distance of 10 bases separates the germline ends of V and J, which lose 4 bases and 10 bases respectively. Each collaborating institution followed its own protocols to collect whole blood in K2EDTA tubes. Collaborator samples were shipped for TCRbeta analysis as frozen whole blood, isolated PBMCs, or DNA extracted from either sample type. Concerning this clone itself: The antigen it binds to is not known. Nothing much larger sits one base from this clone, and base qualities are not available.

The immunoSEQ Assay, a bias-controlled multiplex PCR, was used to amplify TCRbeta CDR3 regions from genomic DNA. The study's processing was this. Within the assay, amplification of reference gene primers was used to estimate how many nucleated cells each sample contained. Sequence reads were collapsed and filtered to measure the absolute abundance of every unique TCRbeta CDR3 rearrangement. For each sample, productive Simpson clonality was calculated as the square root of Simpson's diversity index over productive rearrangements. TCRdb mirrors the immuneACCESS table, restricted to in-frame sequences. Some clones are absent from its copies; in checked studies, under half trace to an unresolved V gene, and the reason for the others is unknown. V, J and clone size are those of that table, while D and trimming were read from the DNA. The sample table contains 300,000 to 400,000 clones; only one count was recorded for roughly 90% of them. The ten largest clonotypes hold approximately 4% of the sample.

The sample was peripheral blood. This clonotype originated in a woman in her 50s with active or convalescent COVID-19. The chain is encoded by TRBV7-6 joined to TRBJ1-4, with an unclear D gene assignment. In nucleotides, the sequence is TGTGCCAGCAGCTCAGCCGGGTCAAAACTGTTTTTT. Its product reads: CASSSAGSKLFF.